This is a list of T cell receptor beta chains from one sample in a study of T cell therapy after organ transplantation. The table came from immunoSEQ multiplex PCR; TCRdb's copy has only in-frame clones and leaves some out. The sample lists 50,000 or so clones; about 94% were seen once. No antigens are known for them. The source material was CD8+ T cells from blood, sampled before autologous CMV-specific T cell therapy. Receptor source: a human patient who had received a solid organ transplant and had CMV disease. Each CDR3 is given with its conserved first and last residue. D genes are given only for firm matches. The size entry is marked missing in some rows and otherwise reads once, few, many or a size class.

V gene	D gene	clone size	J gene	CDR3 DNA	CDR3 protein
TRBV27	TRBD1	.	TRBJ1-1	TGTGCCAGCAGTTTAAAGGGACAGGGGTATAGGACTGAAGCTTTCTTT	CASSLKGQGYRTEAFF
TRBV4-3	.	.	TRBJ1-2	TGCGCCAGCAGCCAAATAAAGACAGCCAGCTATGGCTACACCTTC	CASSQIKTASYGYTF
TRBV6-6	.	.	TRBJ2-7	TGTGCCAGCAGTTATTCACCGTACGAGCAGTACTTC	CASSYSPYEQYF
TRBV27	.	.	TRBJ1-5	TGTGCCAGCAGTTTATCGAGGGGGTATGGGGATCAGCCCCAGCATTTT	CASSLSRGYGDQPQHF
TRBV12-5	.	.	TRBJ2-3	TGTGCTAGTGGTCAACCGGAGTCGACAGATACGCAGTATTTT	CASGQPESTDTQYF
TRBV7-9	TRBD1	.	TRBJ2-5	TGTGCCAGCAGCCACGGGGACAGGGGGCGCGGGGAGACCCAGTACTTC	CASSHGDRGRGETQYF
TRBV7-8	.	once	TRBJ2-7	TGTGCCAGCAGCTTCCTGGCTGGCCTGGCGGGCGAGCAGTACTTC	CASSFLAGLAGEQYF
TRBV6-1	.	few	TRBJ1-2	TGTGCCAGCACGAACGGACTATATGGCTACACCTTC	CASTNGLYGYTF
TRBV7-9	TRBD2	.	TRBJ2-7	TGTGCCAGCAGCTACGGGACTAGCGCAACCGAGCAGTACTTC	CASSYGTSATEQYF
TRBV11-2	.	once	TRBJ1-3	TGTGCCAGCAGCCTCCATCAGGTCTACTCTGGAAACACCATATATTTT	CASSLHQVYSGNTIYF
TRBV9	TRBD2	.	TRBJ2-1	TGTGCCAGCAGCGTAGGATCGGGTGGGACTACATACAATGAGCAGTTCTTC	CASSVGSGGTTYNEQFF